This TCR beta chain was observed in a study of lymphopenia after photon versus proton radiotherapy. Findings and caveats of the study: Under photons, naive T cells and diversity fell while effector/memory populations rose. Survival link was tested only in deceased patients; proton benefit remains a possibility. After lymphocyte nadir, photon-treated repertoires showed oligoclonal expansion, especially CD8+ Temra. A bigger post-nadir fall in TCR diversity correlated inversely with survival time in deceased patients.

Using immunoSEQ multiplex PCR, the repertoire was profiled, and TCRdb retains in-frame clones only, with some absent. The sample comprises around 13,000 clones, 82% of which are singletons, and roughly a quarter rests with the top ten. As for this clone: The antigen remains undetermined.

The material was peripheral blood, obtained from a patient treated with photon-based radiotherapy. The TCR comes from a man aged 45-65 years with gastric cancer.

This CDR3 reads CASSRFGQSNQPQHF. For the CDR3, the DNA is TGTGCCAGCAGCCGCTTTGGGCAGAGCAATCAGCCCCAGCATTTT. The J gene is TRBJ1-5, the V gene TRBV9; D is ambiguous. The length of the CDR3 is 15 residues. CDR1 is SGDLS and CDR2 is YYNGEE in the germline V gene. V shed 4 bases and J shed 1 base, with 12 bases lying between them.